The 27 T cell receptor beta chains reported below all come from one sample, sequenced in a study of blood T cells in healthy people across ages. Through a sample-barcoded 5' primer and a J-beta primer mix, a second PCR was run for about 6 to 11 cycles. In TCRdb, the 5' RACE reads were re-called with MiXCR into one record per CDR3 protein. This sample carries approximately 800,000 distinct CDR3 sequences, roughly 60% of them seen once, and the ten largest clones take roughly 22%. What was sequenced was blood. These receptors were collected from a man younger than 40 in good health.

V gene TRBV10-3 combines with J gene TRBJ1-2; D is unresolved. The CDR3 loop spans 14 amino acids. The germline V gene has CDR1 ENHRY and CDR2 SYGVKD. Trimming stripped 3 bases from V and 0 bases from J, with 8 bases between. The CDR3 DNA is TGTGCCATCAGTGAACTAGGACCTAACTATGGCTACACCTTC. This sequence encodes CAISELGPNYGYTF.

V gene TRBV20-1 combines with J gene TRBJ1-1; no firm D call. The germline V and J ends were trimmed by 2 bases and 11 bases, with 12 bases remaining between them. The germline V gene has CDR1 DFQATT and CDR2 SNEGSKA (reference sequence). The CDR3 is made up of 11 amino acids. The CDR3 DNA follows: TGCAGTGCTAGACTCAGGCTCACTGCTTTCTTT. It is translated as CSARLRLTAFF.

CDR3 region: CASSLPALGGPVGGLFF. Written as DNA, the CDR3 is TGTGCCAGCAGCTTACCAGCTCTAGGGGGACCGGTGGGTGGGTTGTTTTTT. The chain is built from TRBV7-2 and TRBJ1-4, with D tentatively TRBD1 (6 bases). With 2 bases removed from V and 15 bases from J, the gap between germline ends came to 28 bases. The CDR3 is made up of 17 amino acids. CDR1 is SGHTA, CDR2 FQGNSA, per germline.

V and J are TRBV29-1 and TRBJ1-5, with 9 bases matching TRBD1. The CDR3 consists of 14 residues. Germline V gives CDR1 SQVTM, CDR2 ANQGSEA. Trimming at V came to 4 bases and at J to 7 bases, leaving 8 bases not matched to a gene. The CDR3 here is CSVGEQGAGQPQHF. The CDR3 DNA reads as TGCAGCGTTGGGGAACAGGGGGCGGGCCAGCCCCAGCATTTT.

Worth noting for this clonotype: The junction shows a germline mismatch at one end, possibly a read error. This sequence joins TRBV7-9 and TRBJ2-7; TRBD2 matches at 9 bases. The CDR3 has 12 amino acids. Germline V gene sequence: CDR1 SEHNR, CDR2 FQNEAQ (reference sequence). The CDR3 DNA follows: TGTGCCACACCGGGACTAGCAAATGAGCGGTACTTC. Its translation: CATPGLANERYF.

This clonotype was seen only a few times. This sequence joins TRBV20-1 and TRBJ2-7; 9 nucleotides line up with TRBD2. CDR3 length: 15 residues. The ends lost 2 bases at V and 0 bases at J; junction bases unmatched: 5. CDR1 and CDR2 (germline): DFQATT, SNEGSKA (reference sequence). The CDR3 protein is CSARLGLAYSYEQYF. CDR3 DNA: TGCAGTGCTAGACTCGGACTAGCGTACTCCTACGAGCAGTACTTC.

This chain uses TRBV6-1 with TRBJ2-1; 8 nucleotides align to TRBD1. Germline lookup yields CDR1 MNHNS and CDR2 SASEGT. This CDR3 is built from 16 residues. V was clipped by 3 bases and J by 3 bases; unmatched bases: 7. In DNA, the CDR3 is TGTGCCAGCAGTGACCCCGGCAGGGGGCTCTACAATGAGCAGTTCTTC. It specifies CASSDPGRGLYNEQFF.

This chain uses TRBV11-1 with TRBJ2-5; D may correspond to TRBD1 or TRBD2 (5 bases each). The CDR3 extends over 14 amino acids. The V gene's germline CDR1 is SGHAT and CDR2 FQDESV (reference sequence). Trimming shortened V by 1 base and J by 1 base, and 7 bases separated the two germline ends. CDR3 sequence reads: CASSLDGGQETQYF. The CDR3, as DNA: TGTGCCAGCAGCTTAGATGGGGGCCAAGAGACCCAGTACTTC.

The chain combines TRBV19 with TRBJ2-7; 8 bases are a match to TRBD2. The J segment lost 2 bases and the V segment lost 7 bases, leaving 7 bases of the junction unmatched. The CDR3 extends over 14 amino acids. CDR1 is LNHDA and CDR2 is SQIVND in the germline V gene (reference sequence). Here the CDR3 DNA reads TGTGCCAGTACCCCCCGGGAGGGGCCCTACGAGCAGTACTTC. As protein: CASTPREGPYEQYF.

The gene calls are TRBV29-1 and TRBJ2-5, with a tentative D call TRBD1 (7 bases). The V end lost 7 bases, the J end lost 5 bases, and 17 bases lay between the germline ends. Per germline, CDR1 SQVTM and CDR2 ANQGSEA. The CDR3 consists of 13 residues. CDR3 in amino acids: CSASAGQKETQYF. CDR3 in DNA: TGCAGCGCCTCTGCGGGACAGAAGGAGACCCAGTACTTC.

The CDR3 sequence is CASSLGAGTTDTQYF. The CDR3 DNA sequence: TGTGCCAGCAGTTTGGGGGCAGGAACCACAGATACGCAGTATTTT. The V and J genes are TRBV12-3 or TRBV12-4 and TRBJ2-3; TRBD1 is a possible D gene (6 bases). V was shortened by 3 bases and J by 2 bases, with 12 bases between the two germline ends. This CDR3 contains 15 residues.

V gene TRBV21-1 combines with J gene TRBJ1-2; the table's D call, TRBD1, was not checked against the DNA. TRBV21-1 is given as a pseudogene. There are 15 residues in the CDR3. This chain's CDR3 is CASSTYKQGDYGYTF. CDR3 DNA sequence: TGTGCCAGCAGCACATACAAACAGGGGGACTATGGCTACACCTTC.

The V call is TRBV7-2, the J call TRBJ2-3; D may be TRBD1 or TRBD2 (5 bases each). The germline CDR1 and CDR2 sequences are SGHTA and FQGNSA. The CDR3 sequence is 14 residues long. The V end was cut by 5 bases, the J end by 6 bases, with 15 bases between. CDR3 sequence (DNA): TGTGCCAGCAGCCAGTCAGCCGGGGCGGATACGCAGTATTTT. Protein: CASSQSAGADTQYF.

The rearrangement joins TRBV29-1 to TRBJ2-2; D is ambiguous. Germline CDR1 is SQVTM and CDR2 is ANQGSEA. The V gene lost 7 bases and the J gene lost 2 bases, with 5 bases spanning the gap. CDR3 size: 11 residues. CDR3 bases: TGCAGCGCTCGAAACACCGGGGAGCTGTTTTTT. It encodes CSARNTGELFF.

The V gene is TRBV7-9, the J gene TRBJ2-1; 7 bases are a match to TRBD2. Trimming at V came to 4 bases and at J to 6 bases, leaving 6 bases not matched to a gene. The CDR3 runs to 14 residues. Germline V gives CDR1 SEHNR, CDR2 FQNEAQ (reference sequence). In DNA, the CDR3 is TGTGCCAGCAGCTCGTGGACTAGTCCCAATGAGCAGTTCTTC. Its translation: CASSSWTSPNEQFF.

V usage is TRBV2 and J usage is TRBJ2-5, with 7 bases lining up with TRBD1. From germline, CDR1 is SNHLY and CDR2 FYNNEI. This CDR3 contains 18 residues. V shed 6 bases and J 1 base; nucleotides not matched to a gene: 17. CDR3 coding DNA: TGTGCCAGCAGCCAAGGGATACCCCGGGACAGACTCCAAGAGACCCAGTACTTC. It is translated as CASSQGIPRDRLQETQYF. Drawing the rest from reference TRBV2 and TRBJ2-5, the complete variable domain is EPEVTQTPSHQVTQMGQEVILRCVPISNHLYFYWYRQILGQKVEFLVSFYNNEISEKSEIFDDQFSVERPDGSNFTLKIRSTKLEDSAMYFCASSQGIPRDRLQETQYFGPGTRLLVL.

Of note for this clonotype: A read error may produce the germline difference seen at one junction end. The chain uses TRBV10-2 and TRBJ2-1, with 7 bases fitting TRBD2. The germline V gene has CDR1 WSHSY and CDR2 SAAADI. This CDR3 has 12 amino acids. The CDR3 loop is CANSEWGGEQFF. The CDR3 DNA is TGCGCCAACAGTGAGTGGGGGGGGGAGCAGTTCTTC.

This clonotype was seen repeatedly, ten times or more. The chain couples TRBV5-6 to TRBJ2-7; TRBD1 matches 7 bases. Trimming took 2 bases from V and 2 from J; bases not matched to a gene: 7. Germline-derived CDR1 and CDR2 are SGHDT and YYEEEE. The CDR3 extends over 15 amino acids. The CDR3 bases are TGTGCCAGCAGCTTCCCGGGACAGACGGCCTACGAGCAGTACTTC. This translates into CASSFPGQTAYEQYF.

V is TRBV20-1 and J is TRBJ1-2; D not certain. Germline CDR1 and CDR2: DFQATT and SNEGSKA (reference sequence). The CDR3 extends over 13 amino acids. Trimming pared 0 bases from V and 3 bases from J, leaving 8 bases between. The CDR3 DNA reads TGCAGTGCTAGAGAACAGTCTGACTATGGCTACACCTTC. Protein sequence: CSAREQSDYGYTF.

The gene calls are TRBV18 and TRBJ1-1; maybe TRBD1 (5 bases). V lost 0 bases and J lost 1, with 12 bases in between. From germline, CDR1 is KGHSH and CDR2 LQKENI. The CDR3 has 16 amino acids. The CDR3 loop is CASSPPSRQRNTEAFF. As DNA, the CDR3 is TGTGCCAGCTCACCACCGTCGCGACAGCGGAACACTGAAGCTTTCTTT.

CDR3 protein: CSARDPRVSGELFF. The CDR3 DNA reads as TGCAGTGCTAGAGATCCCAGGGTGAGCGGGGAGCTGTTTTTT. This chain uses TRBV20-1 with TRBJ2-2; perhaps TRBD1 as D (5 bases). Trimming pared 0 bases from V and 7 bases from J, leaving 12 bases between. Germline lookup yields CDR1 DFQATT and CDR2 SNEGSKA (reference sequence). This CDR3 has 14 amino acids.

Only a few counts were recorded for this clonotype. The chain is built from TRBV12-3 or TRBV12-4 and TRBJ1-2, with unresolved D. The germline V and J ends were trimmed by 3 bases and 8 bases, with 10 bases remaining between them. This CDR3 has 12 amino acids. The CDR3 spells CASSFSGRGYTF. The DNA for the CDR3 is TGTGCCAGCAGTTTCTCGGGGAGAGGCTACACCTTC.

This clonotype came up once. The chain uses TRBV5-5 and TRBJ2-3; no clear D. From germline, CDR1 is SGHKS and CDR2 YYEKEE (reference sequence). The length of the CDR3 is 12 residues. V lost 4 bases and J 12 bases, leaving 15 bases between the germline ends. CDR3 residues: CASSPHLRSQYF. The CDR3, as DNA: TGTGCCAGCAGCCCGCACTTGCGGTCCCAGTATTTT.

This clonotype was seen a handful of times. The chain carries TRBV7-6 and TRBJ2-7; possible D gene TRBD2, 7 bases. V lost 5 bases, J lost 6 bases, and 17 bases lay in between. Germline V gene sequence: CDR1 SGHVS, CDR2 FNYEAQ. This CDR3 has 14 amino acids. The CDR3 protein is CASSPVEGGLEQYF. CDR3 nucleotide sequence: TGTGCCAGCAGCCCGGTGGAGGGGGGGCTCGAGCAGTACTTC.

This sequence joins TRBV15 and TRBJ2-3; TRBD2 matches 7 bases. The CDR3 has 17 residues. Trimming at V came to 0 bases and at J to 5 bases, leaving 11 bases not matched to a gene. The germline gives CDR1 LNHNV, CDR2 YYDKDF (reference sequence). CDR3 nucleotide sequence: TGTGCCACCAGCAGAGATCCCGGGACTAACGGGGGAGATACGCAGTATTTT. This gives the protein CATSRDPGTNGGDTQYF. The full variable domain, in which reference TRBV15 and TRBJ2-3 provide the parts outside the CDR3, is DAMVIQNPRYQVTQFGKPVTLSCSQTLNHNVMYWYQQKSSQAPKLLFHYYDKDFNNEADTPDNFQSRRPNTSFCFLDIRSPGLGDTAMYLCATSRDPGTNGGDTQYFGPGTRLTVL.

As DNA, the CDR3 is TGTGCCACCAGCAGAGACCCACGAAACTCCCCGAAAAACATTCAGTACTTC. Translated: CATSRDPRNSPKNIQYF. The chain uses TRBV15 and TRBJ2-4; D unresolved. The V and J ends lost 0 bases and 4 bases respectively, with 16 bases between them. Germline V gene sequence: CDR1 LNHNV, CDR2 YYDKDF (reference sequence). The CDR3 consists of 17 residues.

This clonotype was observed a single time. V usage is TRBV7-3 and J usage is TRBJ2-3, with no clear D. The CDR3 spans 14 residues. V lost 4 bases and J 4 bases, leaving 12 bases between the germline ends. Germline CDR1 is SGHTA and CDR2 is FQGTGA. CDR3 loop: CASSSTWAADTQYF. The CDR3, as DNA: TGTGCCAGCAGCTCAACATGGGCGGCAGATACGCAGTATTTT.